What follows is one TCR beta chain and its context. The data were obtained in a study of blood T cell repertoires in COVID-19. On the study more broadly: Samples of COVID-19 (acute and convalescent) were obtained from the United States, Italy and Spain. The cDNA or gDNA used as material had been derived from T cells, B-cell-depleted T cells, or PBMCs.

Germline V gene data show CDR1 as LGHNA and CDR2 as YSLEER. V lost 0 bases, J lost 7 bases, and 12 bases lay in between. The CDR3 extends over 15 amino acids. The authors' processing: It was from reference gene primer amplification that nucleated cell counts were estimated. Sequenced by immunoSEQ multiplex PCR; TCRdb stores in-frame clones only, minus some. The V and J calls and the clone size are those of that table, but D and trimming were determined from the DNA. This sample has fewer than 300,000 clones, with approximately 81% found just once. The clonotype comes from a woman aged 60-70 years with active or convalescent COVID-19. The chain links TRBV4-3 to TRBJ1-4, with D unclear. The sample was peripheral blood. The CDR3: CASSQDWGGREKLFF. The CDR3 DNA reads TGCGCCAGCAGCCAAGATTGGGGAGGCCGTGAAAAACTGTTTTTT.